A selection of T cell receptor beta chains follows, all from one sample in a study of shared clonotypes between healthy human individuals. Libraries were prepared by immunoSEQ multiplex PCR; TCRdb keeps only in-frame clonotypes and omits some of them. The table records 2 million to 2.5 million clones, approximately 94% of them present only once. The specimen sequenced was naive CD4+ T cells from PBMCs. The receptor source for this set is a young man in good health. Some clones in this sample may be carry-over from other donors' samples. Each CDR3 is given with its conserved first and last residue. D genes are given only for firm matches. A row's size may be missing; if present it is once, few, many or a size class.

j_call	v_call	d_call	clone_size	cdr3_nt	cdr3_aa
TRBJ2-3	TRBV18	TRBD1	NA	TGTGCCAGCTCAGACAGGGGGTCTTCAGATACGCAGTATTTT	CASSDRGSSDTQYF
TRBJ2-5	TRBV5-5	TRBD2	NA	TGTGCCAGCAGCGGGGCCGGGACTAGGGTAGAGACCCAGTACTTC	CASSGAGTRVETQYF
TRBJ2-1	TRBV30	TRBD2	once	TGTGCCTGGAACCGGGGGGACGGCGGGCCGAACAATGAGCAGTTCTTC	CAWNRGDGGPNNEQFF
TRBJ1-6	TRBV7-2	NA	NA	TGTGCCAGCAGCTTACACGCAGGCAATAATTCACCCCTCCACTTT	CASSLHAGNNSPLHF
TRBJ1-3	TRBV28	NA	NA	TGTGCCAGCAGCCCCCCCTTGGGCTCTGGAAACACCATATATTTT	CASSPPLGSGNTIYF
TRBJ2-1	TRBV29-1	NA	NA	TGCAGCGTTGGCAGGAGCTCCTACAATGAGCAGTTCTTC	CSVGRSSYNEQFF
TRBJ2-7	TRBV7-2	NA	NA	TGTGCCAGCAGCTTAGTATGGAGCTCCTACGAGCAGTACTTC	CASSLVWSSYEQYF
TRBJ2-3	TRBV7-2	TRBD2	NA	TGTGCCAGCAGCCCCTGGCGGGAGGGGGGGACAGATACGCAGTATTTT	CASSPWREGGTDTQYF
TRBJ2-1	TRBV6-1	NA	NA	TGTGCCAGTACCCAATGGCTTAACAATGAGCAGTTCTTC	CASTQWLNNEQFF
TRBJ2-5	TRBV15	TRBD1	NA	TGTGCCACCAGCAGAGAGGACAGGCAAGAGACCCAGTACTTC	CATSREDRQETQYF
TRBJ2-1	TRBV19	TRBD2	NA	TGTGCCAGTAGGGGTAGCGGGCTTTACAATGAGCAGTTCTTC	CASRGSGLYNEQFF
TRBJ1-2	TRBV9	NA	NA	TGTGCCAGCAGCGTATCGGGGGCTCCCGTCGGCTACACCTTC	CASSVSGAPVGYTF
TRBJ2-1	TRBV5-1	TRBD1	NA	TGCGCCAGCAGCTTGGCCTTTTCGGGGACAGGGGGCTCCGGTGAGCAGTTCTTC	CASSLAFSGTGGSGEQFF
TRBJ2-3	TRBV5-6	TRBD2	NA	TGTGCCAGCAGCCCCGCACTCGCGGGAGGCACAGATACGCAGTATTTT	CASSPALAGGTDTQYF
TRBJ2-6	TRBV10-2	TRBD2	NA	TGCGCCAGCACTAGCGGGAGGTCTGGGGCCAACGTCCTGACTTTC	CASTSGRSGANVLTF
TRBJ1-1	TRBV30	NA	NA	TGTGCCTGGAGTCTTGCCATGCTGGCCACTGAAGCTTTCTTT	CAWSLAMLATEAFF
TRBJ1-1	TRBV10-3	TRBD1	few	TGTGCCATCAGTGCAACGCAAGACAGGGTGAACACTGAAGCTTTCTTT	CAISATQDRVNTEAFF